Below, 18 T cell receptor beta chains from the same sample are listed, as sequenced in a study of response to subunit inactivated influenza vaccine. TCRdb fed the RT-PCR reads into MiXCR, producing one record per CDR3 protein. The sample yields about 570,000 distinct CDR3 sequences, 11% seen once. Another study also made use of these data, one on T cells expressing NK-cell markers. As that study records: Generation of TCR beta cDNA was performed by 5'RACE template switching incorporating UMIs.

Sequenced material: PBMCs from blood, taken on the day of vaccination. Receptor source: a man aged 45-65 years who received an inactivated influenza vaccine.

This clonotype has a count of ten or more. Here the CDR3 reads CASTLGGSTDTQYF. The CDR3 DNA reads as TGTGCCAGCACCTTGGGGGGTAGCACAGATACGCAGTATTTT. The chain employs TRBV12-3 or TRBV12-4 and TRBJ2-3; weak D call: TRBD2 (6 bases). Trimming removed 7 bases from V and 0 bases from J, with 11 bases in between. The CDR3 runs to 14 residues.

The genes are TRBV6-1 and TRBJ1-1, with 7 bases identical to TRBD1. The CDR3 is made up of 15 amino acids. Looked up from germline, CDR1 is MNHNS and CDR2 is SASEGT. J was trimmed by 1 base and V by 7 bases; bases with no gene match: 9. The DNA for the CDR3 is TGTGCCAGCATTGAGGCCGGGACAGCGAACACTGAAGCTTTCTTT. It encodes CASIEAGTANTEAFF.

A few counts support this clonotype. The chain couples TRBV18 to TRBJ2-2; 8 bases fit TRBD2. Germline CDR1 KGHSH, CDR2 LQKENI. V lost 2 bases, J lost 0 bases, and 5 bases stayed unmatched. The CDR3 loop spans 17 amino acids. Here the CDR3 reads CASSPSSGGPNTGELFF. For the CDR3, the DNA is TGTGCCAGCTCACCATCCAGCGGGGGACCGAACACCGGGGAGCTGTTTTTT.

This clonotype was observed a few times. The chain is built from TRBV4-3 and TRBJ2-5; D is unresolved. V lost 0 bases and J 3 bases, leaving 11 bases between the germline ends. This CDR3 has 15 amino acids. CDR1 is LGHNA and CDR2 is YSLEER in the germline V gene. The CDR3 loop is CASSQDSREKETQYF. CDR3 nucleotides: TGCGCCAGCAGCCAAGATTCTAGAGAAAAAGAGACCCAGTACTTC.

This chain uses TRBV6-2 or TRBV6-3 with TRBJ2-1; D may correspond to TRBD1 or TRBD2 (5 bases each). V was shortened by 4 bases and J by 7 bases, with 17 bases between the two germline ends. Germline CDR1 is MNHEY and CDR2 is SVGEGT. The CDR3 has 15 residues. The chain's CDR3 is CASSSRGKGLNEQFF. CDR3 coding DNA: TGTGCCAGCAGTTCTCGGGGTAAGGGGCTGAATGAGCAGTTCTTC.

This clonotype has only a few counts. CDR3 amino acids: CASSLSGQGWEQYF. Here the CDR3 DNA reads TGTGCCAGCAGTTTATCGGGACAGGGCTGGGAGCAGTACTTC. This chain joins TRBV27 and TRBJ2-7; TRBD1 agrees at 9 bases. This CDR3 spans 14 amino acids. The germline CDR1 and CDR2 sequences are MNHEY and SMNVEV (reference sequence). The V segment lost 0 bases and the J segment 7 bases; nucleotides outside the gene matches: 4.

This clonotype has more than one count but fewer than ten. The gene calls are TRBV28 and TRBJ2-1, with D possibly matching TRBD2 (6 bases). The germline gives CDR1 MDHEN, CDR2 SYDVKM. This CDR3 comprises 12 residues. V was cut by 11 bases and J by 5 bases, with 13 bases left in between. The chain's CDR3 is CAFAGSDNEQFF. CDR3 coding DNA: TGTGCCTTCGCGGGGAGCGACAATGAGCAGTTCTTC.

This chain connects TRBV28 to TRBJ2-7; 10 bases match TRBD1. In germline, CDR1 is MDHEN, CDR2 SYDVKM. This CDR3 is built from 15 residues. The V and J ends lost 2 bases and 5 bases, in that order; junction bases with no gene match: 6. The CDR3 sequence: CASSLLETGGDEQYF. Here the CDR3 DNA reads TGTGCCAGCAGTTTACTGGAGACAGGGGGCGACGAGCAGTACTTC.

This rearrangement joins TRBV28 to TRBJ2-2; 8 bases are shared with TRBD1. The CDR3 consists of 17 residues. With V trimmed by 4 bases and J by 1 base, 8 bases remained unmatched. The V gene's germline CDR1 is MDHEN and CDR2 SYDVKM. The chain's CDR3 is CASSSSGTGRNTGELFF. As DNA, the CDR3 is TGTGCCAGCAGTTCCTCCGGGACAGGAAGGAACACCGGGGAGCTGTTTTTT.

V and J are TRBV29-1 and TRBJ2-7; possible D gene TRBD2, 7 bases. This CDR3 is 12 amino acids long. The ends were cut back, 7 bases at V and 2 bases at J, with 12 bases in the middle. The germline V gene has CDR1 SQVTM and CDR2 ANQGSEA. The CDR3 region has the DNA TGCAGCGGGGGGGAGGGGGCCTACGAGCAGTACTTC. This translates into CSGGEGAYEQYF.

The chain uses TRBV10-3 and TRBJ2-7, with D perhaps TRBD1 (6 bases). CDR3 length: 14 residues. Germline loops: CDR1 ENHRY, CDR2 SYGVKD. With 4 bases removed from V and 4 bases from J, the gap between germline ends came to 14 bases. The CDR3 coding sequence is TGTGCCATCAGTGTCCAGGGGACCCCATACGAGCAGTACTTC. It translates to CAISVQGTPYEQYF.

This chain joins TRBV4-3 and TRBJ2-7; no clear D. V lost 0 bases and J 0 bases, leaving 9 bases between the germline ends. The CDR3 has 15 residues. Looked up from germline, CDR1 is LGHNA and CDR2 is YSLEER. CDR3 sequence (DNA): TGCGCCAGCAGCCAAGAATCGGCCAACTCCTACGAGCAGTACTTC. This gives the protein CASSQESANSYEQYF.

This clonotype was seen at least ten times. This chain links TRBV19 with TRBJ2-1; 14 bases match TRBD2. Germline V lookup: CDR1 LNHDA, CDR2 SQIVND (reference sequence). The CDR3 contains 17 residues. Trimming cost V 7 bases and J 8 bases; bases outside gene matches: 13. CDR3 DNA sequence: TGTGCCAGTAAGGTTCGACTAGCGGGAGGGTCTGGCGATGAGCAGTTCTTC. Its translation is CASKVRLAGGSGDEQFF.

V is TRBV7-8 and J is TRBJ1-1; no reliable D call. CDR1 and CDR2 from the germline V gene are SGHVS and FQNEAQ. The CDR3 length is 15 residues. Trimming removed 7 bases at V and 1 base at J, with 16 bases between. CDR3 protein: CASNLPGRENTEAFF. The CDR3, as DNA: TGTGCCAGCAACCTTCCCGGGAGGGAGAACACTGAAGCTTTCTTT.

This clonotype turned up a few times. The chain carries TRBV5-6 and TRBJ2-3; D remains ambiguous. CDR1 is SGHDT, CDR2 YYEEEE, per germline. This CDR3 is 13 amino acids long. Trimming removed 0 bases at V and 6 bases at J, with 8 bases between. The CDR3 sequence: CASSLDSRDTQYF. The CDR3 DNA reads as TGTGCCAGCAGCTTGGATAGCCGTGATACGCAGTATTTT. The variable domain in full, with the rest retrieved from reference TRBV5-6 and TRBJ2-3, is DAGVTQSPTHLIKTRGQQVTLRCSPKSGHDTVSWYQQALGQGPQFIFQYYEEEERQRGNFPDRFSGHQFPNYSSELNVNALLLGDSALYLCASSLDSRDTQYFGPGTRLTVL.

The gene calls are TRBV11-2 and TRBJ2-3; 7 bases fit TRBD2. The CDR3 runs 15 residues. Germline lookup yields CDR1 SGHAT and CDR2 FQNNGV. V lost 5 bases to trimming and J lost 4 bases; unmatched junction nucleotides: 9. The CDR3 is CASSPRGRESDTQYF. The CDR3 DNA reads TGTGCCAGCAGCCCGCGTGGGCGGGAGTCAGATACGCAGTATTTT. Using reference TRBV11-2 and TRBJ2-3 for the parts outside the CDR3, the full variable domain is EAGVAQSPRYKIIEKRQSVAFWCNPISGHATLYWYQQILGQGPKLLIQFQNNGVVDDSQLPKDRFSAERLKGVDSTLKIQPAKLEDSAVYLCASSPRGRESDTQYFGPGTRLTVL.

This clonotype has just a few counts. The CDR3 coding sequence is TGTGCCAGCAGCCGCGGACAGGGCCAGTCCTACGAGCAGTACTTC. It translates to CASSRGQGQSYEQYF. V gene TRBV9 combines with J gene TRBJ2-7; TRBD1 matches 8 bases. V lost 4 bases, J lost 1 base, and 7 bases stayed unmatched. CDR3 size: 15 residues. Germline V gene lookup returns CDR1 SGDLS and CDR2 YYNGEE. Filled out from reference TRBV9 and TRBJ2-7, the complete variable domain reads DSGVTQTPKHLITATGQRVTLRCSPRSGDLSVYWYQQSLDQGLQFLIQYYNGEERAKGNILERFSAQQFPDLHSELNLSSLELGDSALYFCASSRGQGQSYEQYFGPGTRLTVT.

This clonotype was detected only a few times. The genes are TRBV20-1 and TRBJ1-5; no reliable D call. The V end was cut by 1 base, the J end by 3 bases, with 10 bases between. CDR3 length equals 14 residues. The V gene's germline CDR1 is DFQATT and CDR2 SNEGSKA (reference sequence). DNA for the CDR3: TGCAGTGCTAGAGTTGGCACCTACAATCAGCCCCAGCATTTT. Protein sequence: CSARVGTYNQPQHF.